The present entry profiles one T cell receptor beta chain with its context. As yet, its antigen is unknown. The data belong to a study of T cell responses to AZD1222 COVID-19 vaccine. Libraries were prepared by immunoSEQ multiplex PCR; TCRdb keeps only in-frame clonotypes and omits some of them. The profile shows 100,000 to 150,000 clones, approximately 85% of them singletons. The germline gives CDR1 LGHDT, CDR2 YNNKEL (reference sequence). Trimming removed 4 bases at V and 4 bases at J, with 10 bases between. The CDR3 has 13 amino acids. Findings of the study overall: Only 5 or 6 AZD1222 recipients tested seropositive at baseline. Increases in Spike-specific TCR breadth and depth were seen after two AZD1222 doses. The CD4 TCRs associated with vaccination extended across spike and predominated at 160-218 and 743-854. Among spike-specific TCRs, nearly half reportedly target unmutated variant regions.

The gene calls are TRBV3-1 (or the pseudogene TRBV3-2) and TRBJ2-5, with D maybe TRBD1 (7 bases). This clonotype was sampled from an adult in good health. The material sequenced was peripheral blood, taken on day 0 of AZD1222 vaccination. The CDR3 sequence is CASSRRGAETQYF. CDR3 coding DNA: TGTGCCAGCAGCCGCAGGGGGGCAGAGACCCAGTACTTC.